The clone carrying this TCR beta chain has just a few counts. The antigen is undetermined. This sample stems from a study of molecular identifiers for immune sequencing clone quantification. The V end lost 1 base, the J end lost 0 bases, and 13 bases lay between the germline ends. The CDR3 loop spans 16 amino acids. Germline loops: CDR1 MGHRA, CDR2 YSYEKL. Naive CD8 T cells were sorted, and the gate applied was CD8+CD4-CCR7+CD45RA+. From the PCR reads, TCRdb called clonotypes with MiXCR, one entry per CDR3 protein. The data show some 650,000 distinct CDR3 sequences, 20% seen once. General observations from the study: A shared barcode on identical TCR molecules could lead to underestimated sizes for highly expanded clones.

The source is a human donor in good health. Some libraries in this study had Jurkat cell RNA spiked in. What was sequenced was naive CD8+ T cells from blood, with Jurkat cell RNA spiked in. The subset denotes: FACS-sorted CD8+CD4-CCR7+CD45RA+ naive T cells. This rearrangement joins TRBV4-1 to TRBJ2-7, with D perhaps TRBD1 (6 bases). This CDR3 reads CASSQVSGVYSYEQYF. The CDR3 nucleotides read TGCGCCAGCAGCCAAGTCTCAGGGGTCTACTCCTACGAGCAGTACTTC.